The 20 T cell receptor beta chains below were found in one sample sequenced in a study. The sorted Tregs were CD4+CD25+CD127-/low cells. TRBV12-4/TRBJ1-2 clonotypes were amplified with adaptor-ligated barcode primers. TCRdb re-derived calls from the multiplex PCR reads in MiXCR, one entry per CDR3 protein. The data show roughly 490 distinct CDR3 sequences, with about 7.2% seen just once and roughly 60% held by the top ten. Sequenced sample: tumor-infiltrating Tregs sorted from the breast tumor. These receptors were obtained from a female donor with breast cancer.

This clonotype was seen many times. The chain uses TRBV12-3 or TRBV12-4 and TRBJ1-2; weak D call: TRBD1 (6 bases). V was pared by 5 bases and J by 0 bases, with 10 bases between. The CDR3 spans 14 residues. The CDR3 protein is CASSRQETNYGYTF. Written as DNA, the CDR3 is TGTGCCAGCAGTCGACAGGAAACTAACTATGGCTACACCTTC.

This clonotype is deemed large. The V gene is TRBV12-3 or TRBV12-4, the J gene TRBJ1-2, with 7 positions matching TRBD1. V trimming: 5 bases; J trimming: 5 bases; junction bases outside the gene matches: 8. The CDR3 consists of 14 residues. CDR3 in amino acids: CASSLTGDAYGYTF. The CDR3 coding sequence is TGTGCCAGCAGTCTCACAGGGGACGCATATGGCTACACCTTC.

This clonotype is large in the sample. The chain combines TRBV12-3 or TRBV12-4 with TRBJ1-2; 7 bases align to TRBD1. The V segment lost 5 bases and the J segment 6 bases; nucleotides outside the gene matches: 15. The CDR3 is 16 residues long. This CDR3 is CASSPEQGLRLDGYTF. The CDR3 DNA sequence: TGTGCCAGCAGTCCGGAACAGGGGCTCCGACTGGATGGCTACACCTTC.

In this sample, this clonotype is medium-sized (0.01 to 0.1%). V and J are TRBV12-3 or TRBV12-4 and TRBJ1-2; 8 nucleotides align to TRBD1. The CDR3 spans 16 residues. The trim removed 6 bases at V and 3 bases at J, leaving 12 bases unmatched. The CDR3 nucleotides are TGTGCCAGCAGCTATACGGGACAGGAGGCTCACTATGGCTACACCTTC. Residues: CASSYTGQEAHYGYTF.

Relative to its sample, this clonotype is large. Written as DNA, the CDR3 is TGTGCCAGCAGTAACCTGGATGGGGACATGGGTGGCTACACCTTC. Amino acid sequence: CASSNLDGDMGGYTF. V and J are TRBV12-3 or TRBV12-4 and TRBJ1-2, with D tentatively TRBD1 (6 bases). V shed 5 bases and J shed 7 bases, with 20 bases lying between them. The CDR3 is 15 residues long.

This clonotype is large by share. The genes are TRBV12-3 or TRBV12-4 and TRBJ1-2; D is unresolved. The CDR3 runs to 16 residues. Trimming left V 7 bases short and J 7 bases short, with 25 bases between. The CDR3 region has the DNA TGTGCCAGCACCTTCTCCTCGGGTGGGCCAATGGTTGGCTACACCTTC. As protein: CASTFSSGGPMVGYTF.

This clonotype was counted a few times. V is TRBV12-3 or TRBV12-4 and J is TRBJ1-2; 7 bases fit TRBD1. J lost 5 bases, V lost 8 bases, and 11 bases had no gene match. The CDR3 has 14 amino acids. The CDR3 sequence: CASGRQGPLYGYTF. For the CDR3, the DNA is TGTGCCAGCGGTAGACAGGGCCCCTTGTATGGCTACACCTTC.

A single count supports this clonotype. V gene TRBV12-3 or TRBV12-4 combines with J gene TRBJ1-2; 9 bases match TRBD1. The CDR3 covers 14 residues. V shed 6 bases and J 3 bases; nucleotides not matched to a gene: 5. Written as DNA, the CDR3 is TGTGCCAGCAGCCCGGGACAGGGTCACTATGGCTACACCTTC. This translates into CASSPGQGHYGYTF.

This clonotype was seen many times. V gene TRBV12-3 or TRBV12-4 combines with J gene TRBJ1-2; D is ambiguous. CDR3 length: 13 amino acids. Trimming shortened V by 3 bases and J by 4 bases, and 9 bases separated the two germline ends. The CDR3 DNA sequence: TGTGCCAGCAGTTTTCCAGCGTTCTATGGCTACACCTTC. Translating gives CASSFPAFYGYTF.

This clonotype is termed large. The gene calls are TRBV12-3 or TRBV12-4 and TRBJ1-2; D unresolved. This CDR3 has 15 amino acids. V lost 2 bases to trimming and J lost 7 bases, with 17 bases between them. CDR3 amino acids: CASSLKASAGSGYTF. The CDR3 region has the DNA TGTGCCAGCAGTTTAAAAGCGAGCGCGGGGAGTGGCTACACCTTC.

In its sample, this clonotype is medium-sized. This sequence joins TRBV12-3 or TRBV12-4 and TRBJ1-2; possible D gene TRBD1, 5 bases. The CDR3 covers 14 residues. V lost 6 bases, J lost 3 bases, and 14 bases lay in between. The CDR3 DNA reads TGTGCCAGCAGGCGGGACGGATTTGACTATGGCTACACCTTC. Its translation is CASRRDGFDYGYTF.

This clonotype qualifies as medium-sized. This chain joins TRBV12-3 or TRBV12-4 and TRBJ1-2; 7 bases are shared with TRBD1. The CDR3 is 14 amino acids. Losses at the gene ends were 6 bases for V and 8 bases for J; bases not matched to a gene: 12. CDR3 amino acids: CASRSGQNSYGYTF. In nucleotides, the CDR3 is TGTGCCAGCAGGTCGGGACAGAACTCCTACGGCTACACCTTC.

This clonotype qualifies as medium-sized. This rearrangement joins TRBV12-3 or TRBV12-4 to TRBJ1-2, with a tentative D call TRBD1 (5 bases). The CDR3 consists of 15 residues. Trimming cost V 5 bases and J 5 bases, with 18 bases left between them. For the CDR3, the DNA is TGTGCCAGCAGTGGCAGGGAGAGGGCTACTTATGGCTACACCTTC. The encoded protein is CASSGRERATYGYTF.

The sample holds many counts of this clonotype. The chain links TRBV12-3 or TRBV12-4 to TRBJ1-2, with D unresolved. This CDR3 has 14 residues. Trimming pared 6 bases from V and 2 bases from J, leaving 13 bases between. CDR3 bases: TGTGCCAGCAGGATGGGAAGTACGAACTATGGCTACACCTTC. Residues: CASRMGSTNYGYTF.

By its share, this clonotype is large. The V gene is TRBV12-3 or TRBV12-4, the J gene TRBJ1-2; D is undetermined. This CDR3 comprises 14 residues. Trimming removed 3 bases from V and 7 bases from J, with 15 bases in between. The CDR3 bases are TGTGCCAGCAGTTTTAAGGGCGACGGATTTGGCTACACCTTC. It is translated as CASSFKGDGFGYTF.

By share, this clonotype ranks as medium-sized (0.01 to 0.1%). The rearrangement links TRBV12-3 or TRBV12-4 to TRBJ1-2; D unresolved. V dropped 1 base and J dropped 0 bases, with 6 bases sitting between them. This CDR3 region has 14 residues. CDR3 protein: CASSLVRSNYGYTF. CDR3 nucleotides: TGTGCCAGCAGTTTAGTCCGGTCTAACTATGGCTACACCTTC.

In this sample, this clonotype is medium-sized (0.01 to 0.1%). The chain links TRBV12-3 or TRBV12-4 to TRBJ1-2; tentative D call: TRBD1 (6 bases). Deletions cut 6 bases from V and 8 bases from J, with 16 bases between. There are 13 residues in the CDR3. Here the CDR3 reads CASRRTDSGGYTF. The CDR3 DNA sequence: TGTGCCAGCAGGAGGACAGATTCGGGCGGCTACACCTTC.

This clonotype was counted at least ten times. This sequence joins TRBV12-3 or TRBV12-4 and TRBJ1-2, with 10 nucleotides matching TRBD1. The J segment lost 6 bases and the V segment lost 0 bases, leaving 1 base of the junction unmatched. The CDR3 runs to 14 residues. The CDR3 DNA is TGTGCCAGCAGTTTAGCGGGGACAGGGGATGGCTACACCTTC. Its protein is CASSLAGTGDGYTF.

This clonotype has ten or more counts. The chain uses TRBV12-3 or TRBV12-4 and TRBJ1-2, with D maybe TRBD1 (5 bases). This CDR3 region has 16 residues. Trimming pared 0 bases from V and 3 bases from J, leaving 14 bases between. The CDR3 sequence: CASSLAGLTADYGYTF. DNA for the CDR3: TGTGCCAGCAGTTTAGCGGGACTTACCGCTGACTATGGCTACACCTTC.

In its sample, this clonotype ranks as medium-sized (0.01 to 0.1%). CDR3 in amino acids: CASSLGGNYGYTF. CDR3 coding DNA: TGTGCCAGCAGTTTAGGCGGGAACTATGGCTACACCTTC. V is TRBV12-3 or TRBV12-4 and J is TRBJ1-2; D is unresolved. This CDR3 has 13 amino acids. Deletions cut 1 base from V and 2 bases from J, with 5 bases between.